This T cell receptor (beta chain) was obtained from a study of blood T cell repertoires in COVID-19. The CDR3 contains 12 residues. The trim removed 5 bases at V and 5 bases at J, leaving 1 base unmatched. Assay: immunoSEQ multiplex PCR; the TCRdb copy retains only in-frame clones and omits some. The table lists some 91,000 clones, over 60% of them singletons, with roughly 6.6% in the top ten. Material: peripheral blood. The rearrangement uses TRBV12-3 or TRBV12-4 and TRBJ2-7, with TRBD1 matching over 9 bases. The TCR was taken from a man between 65 and 79 years old with acute or convalescent COVID-19. In nucleotides, the CDR3 is TGTGCCAGCAGTACAGGGGGCGACGAGCAGTACTTC. It yields the protein CASSTGGDEQYF.